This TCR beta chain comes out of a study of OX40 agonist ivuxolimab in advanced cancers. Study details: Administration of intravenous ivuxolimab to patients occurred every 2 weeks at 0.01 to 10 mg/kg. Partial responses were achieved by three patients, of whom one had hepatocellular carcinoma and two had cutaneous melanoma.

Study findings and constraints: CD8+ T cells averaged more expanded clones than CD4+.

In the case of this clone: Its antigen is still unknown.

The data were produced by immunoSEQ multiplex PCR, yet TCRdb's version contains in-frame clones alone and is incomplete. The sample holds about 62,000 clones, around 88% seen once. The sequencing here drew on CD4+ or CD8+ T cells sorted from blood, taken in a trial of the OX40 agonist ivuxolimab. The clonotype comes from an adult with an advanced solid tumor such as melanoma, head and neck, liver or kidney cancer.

The CDR3 coding sequence is TGTGCCAGCAGTACGACAGGGGATTCACCCCTCCACTTT. This encodes CASSTTGDSPLHF. The genes are TRBV25-1 and TRBJ1-6; 8 bases fit TRBD1. The CDR3 covers 13 residues. CDR1 and CDR2 from the germline V gene are MGHDK and SYGVNS. The V gene end was trimmed by 5 bases and the J gene end by 8 bases; junction bases not matched to a gene: 2.